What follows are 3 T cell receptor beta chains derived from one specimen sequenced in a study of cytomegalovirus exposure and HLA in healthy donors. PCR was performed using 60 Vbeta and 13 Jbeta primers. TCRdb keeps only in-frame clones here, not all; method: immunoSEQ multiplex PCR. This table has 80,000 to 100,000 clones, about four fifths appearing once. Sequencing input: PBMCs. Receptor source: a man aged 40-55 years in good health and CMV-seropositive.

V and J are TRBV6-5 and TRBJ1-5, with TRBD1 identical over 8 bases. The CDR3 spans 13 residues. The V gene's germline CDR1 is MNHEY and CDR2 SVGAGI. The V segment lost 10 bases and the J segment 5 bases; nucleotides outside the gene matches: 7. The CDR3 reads CATRQGWDQPQHF. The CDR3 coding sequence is TGTGCCACCCGACAGGGGTGGGATCAGCCCCAGCATTTT.

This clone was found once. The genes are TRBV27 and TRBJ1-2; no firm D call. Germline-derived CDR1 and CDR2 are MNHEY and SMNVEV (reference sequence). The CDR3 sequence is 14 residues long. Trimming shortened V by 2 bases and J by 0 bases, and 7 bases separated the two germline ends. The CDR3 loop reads CASSLVGTNYGYTF. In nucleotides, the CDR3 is TGTGCCAGCAGTTTAGTGGGCACTAACTATGGCTACACCTTC.

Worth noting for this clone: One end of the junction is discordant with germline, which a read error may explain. CDR3 in amino acids: CASSDLAGTGRGLDF. CDR3 DNA: TGTGCCAGCAGTGACCTGGCCGGGACAGGAAGGGGCTTGGACTTC. The rearrangement uses TRBV2 and TRBJ2-7; 8 positions agree with TRBD1. The CDR3 loop spans 15 amino acids. Germline V gene lookup returns CDR1 SNHLY and CDR2 FYNNEI.